A selection of T cell receptor beta chains follows, all from one sample in a study of blood T cell repertoires in COVID-19. The repertoire was sequenced with immunoSEQ multiplex PCR; TCRdb's copy has only in-frame clones and lacks some. The table shows 200,000 to 250,000 clones, with 70% to 85% occurring only once. Sequencing input: PBMCs or T cells enriched from blood (not recorded which). The origin of the receptors is a man aged 40-50 years who had recovered from COVID-19. Both conserved end residues are part of each CDR3. D genes are given only for firm matches. The size entry is marked missing in some rows and otherwise reads once, few, many or a size class.

V	size	D	J	CDR3	DNA
TRBV2	.	.	TRBJ2-7	CASSWDSTPNEQYF	TGTGCCAGCAGTTGGGACTCGACACCTAACGAGCAGTACTTC
TRBV18	.	TRBD1	TRBJ1-3	CASSPPGTGSLSSGNTIYF	TGTGCCAGCTCACCGCCCGGGACAGGGTCCCTCAGCTCTGGAAACACCATATATTTT
TRBV5-1	.	.	TRBJ1-4	CASSLGSAGYEKLFF	TGCGCCAGCAGCTTGGGATCTGCAGGTTATGAAAAACTGTTTTTT
TRBV9	.	TRBD1	TRBJ2-7	CASSATKPGQGEGEQYF	TGTGCCAGCAGCGCCACTAAACCGGGACAGGGGGAGGGAGAGCAGTACTTC
TRBV21-1	few	.	TRBJ1-6	CASLPGQGYNSPLHF	TGTGCCAGCCTACCCGGACAGGGCTATAATTCACCCCTCCACTTT
TRBV18	.	TRBD2	TRBJ2-7	CASSPQRASGSSYEQYF	TGTGCCAGCTCACCTCAACGGGCTAGCGGGAGTTCCTACGAGCAGTACTTC
TRBV6-4	.	TRBD2	TRBJ2-1	CASSQETSDNEQFF	TGTGCCAGCAGTCAAGAGACTAGCGACAATGAGCAGTTCTTC
TRBV18	.	.	TRBJ1-1	CASSPAETGSEAFF	TGTGCCAGCTCACCCGCTGAGACAGGTAGTGAAGCTTTCTTT
TRBV18	.	.	TRBJ1-1	CASSSDRNKEAFF	TGTGCCAGCTCATCCGACAGGAATAAGGAAGCTTTCTTT
TRBV11-1	once	.	TRBJ1-4	CASSFFPGSSEKLFF	TGTGCCAGCAGCTTCTTTCCGGGGTCTTCTGAAAAACTGTTTTTT
TRBV6-4	once	.	TRBJ1-1	CASRGGASTEAFF	TGTGCCAGCAGGGGAGGGGCCAGCACTGAAGCTTTCTTT
TRBV6-5	.	.	TRBJ2-7	CASTDFYEQYF	TGTGCCAGCACCGACTTCTACGAGCAGTACTTC
TRBV7-6	.	.	TRBJ2-7	CASFEGQYF	TGTGCCAGTTTTGAGGGGCAGTACTTC
TRBV7-9	.	.	TRBJ2-3	CASVVGGRADTQYF	TGTGCCAGCGTTGTAGGCGGGCGGGCAGATACGCAGTATTTT
TRBV4-2	.	TRBD1	TRBJ1-2	CASSQDMGTGTGGYGYTF	TGTGCCAGCAGCCAAGATATGGGGACCGGGACAGGAGGCTATGGCTACACCTTC
TRBV28	.	TRBD1	TRBJ2-7	CASSPDKWDRGSYEQYF	TGTGCCAGCAGTCCGGACAAGTGGGACAGGGGTTCCTACGAGCAGTACTTC
TRBV30	.	TRBD1	TRBJ1-4	CAWTRPDRGEKLFF	TGTGCCTGGACCCGTCCGGACAGGGGTGAAAAACTGTTTTTT
TRBV11-2	.	.	TRBJ2-5	CASSPGRLAAQETQYF	TGTGCCAGCAGCCCGGGACGGTTAGCGGCCCAAGAGACCCAGTACTTC
TRBV4-1	.	.	TRBJ1-1	CASSQVGGHPNTEAFF	TGCGCCAGTAGCCAAGTTGGGGGACACCCGAACACTGAAGCTTTCTTT
TRBV20-1	.	.	TRBJ1-1	CSARGDFEAFF	TGCAGTGCTAGGGGAGACTTTGAAGCTTTCTTT
TRBV15	.	.	TRBJ1-1	CATSRVVQGNTEAFF	TGTGCCACCAGCAGAGTGGTACAGGGTAACACTGAAGCTTTCTTT
TRBV6-2/TRBV6-3	few	.	TRBJ2-7	CASSYIPSSDEQYF	TGTGCCAGCAGTTACATTCCGTCGTCCGACGAGCAGTACTTC
TRBV7-9	.	.	TRBJ2-3	CASSRNRDTQYF	TGTGCCAGCAGCCGCAACCGGGATACGCAGTATTTT
TRBV28	.	TRBD1	TRBJ1-4	CASSRDRREKLFF	TGTGCCAGCAGCCGGGACAGGCGGGAAAAACTGTTTTTT
TRBV12-3/TRBV12-4	.	.	TRBJ1-2	CASSTSIYGYTF	TGTGCCAGCAGTACTTCCATCTATGGCTACACCTTC
TRBV10-1	few	TRBD1	TRBJ1-3	CASTEGPGQGAENTIYF	TGCGCCAGCACCGAGGGCCCGGGACAGGGGGCAGAAAACACCATATATTTT
TRBV7-9	.	TRBD1	TRBJ2-7	CASSLGTGVLYEQYF	TGTGCCAGCAGCTTAGGGACAGGAGTCCTTTACGAGCAGTACTTC
TRBV20-1	few	.	TRBJ1-1	CSASGRGGAGTEAFF	TGCAGTGCTAGTGGCCGGGGGGGCGCCGGGACTGAAGCTTTCTTT
TRBV5-8	.	TRBD2	TRBJ2-1	CASSSSGLTHSRYNEQFF	TGTGCCAGCAGCTCCTCGGGACTAACCCACAGCAGGTACAATGAGCAGTTCTTC
TRBV18	few	TRBD1	TRBJ1-1	CASSPLETGATEAFF	TGTGCCAGCTCACCACTGGAGACAGGGGCCACTGAAGCTTTCTTT
TRBV21-1	.	.	TRBJ2-1	CASSVRDREREQFF	TGTGCCAGCAGCGTCCGGGACAGGGAACGGGAGCAGTTCTTC